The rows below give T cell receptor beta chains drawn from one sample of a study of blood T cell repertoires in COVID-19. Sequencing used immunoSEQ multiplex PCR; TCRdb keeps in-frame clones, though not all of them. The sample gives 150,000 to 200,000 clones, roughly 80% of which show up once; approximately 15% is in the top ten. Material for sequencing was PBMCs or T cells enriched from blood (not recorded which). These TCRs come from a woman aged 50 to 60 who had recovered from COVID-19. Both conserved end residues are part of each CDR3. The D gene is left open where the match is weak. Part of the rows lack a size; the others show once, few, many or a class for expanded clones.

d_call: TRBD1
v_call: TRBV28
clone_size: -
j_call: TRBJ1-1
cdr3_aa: CASSFHRGRNTEAFF
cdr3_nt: TGTGCCAGCAGTTTCCACAGGGGAAGGAACACTGAAGCTTTCTTT

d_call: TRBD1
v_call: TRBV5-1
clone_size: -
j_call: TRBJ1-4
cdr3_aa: CASSLGQGTNEKLFF
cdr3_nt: TGCGCCAGCAGCCTAGGACAGGGAACTAATGAAAAACTGTTTTTT

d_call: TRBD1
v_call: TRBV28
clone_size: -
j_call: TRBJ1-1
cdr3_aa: CASCPGTDYEAFF
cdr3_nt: TGTGCCAGTTGCCCCGGGACAGACTATGAAGCTTTCTTT

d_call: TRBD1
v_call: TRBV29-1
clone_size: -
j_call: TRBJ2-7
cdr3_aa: CSGLTGGTYEQYF
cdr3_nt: TGCAGCGGCCTAACAGGGGGAACCTACGAGCAGTACTTC

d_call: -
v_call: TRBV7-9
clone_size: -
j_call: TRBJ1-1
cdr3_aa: CASSFNLQASKTNTEAFF
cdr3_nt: TGTGCCAGCAGCTTCAACCTACAGGCCTCAAAGACGAACACTGAAGCTTTCTTT

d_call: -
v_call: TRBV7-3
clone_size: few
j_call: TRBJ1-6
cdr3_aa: CASSPGGDSPLHF
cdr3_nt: TGTGCCAGCAGCCCCGGCGGGGATTCACCCCTCCACTTT

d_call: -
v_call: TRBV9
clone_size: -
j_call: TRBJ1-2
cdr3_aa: CASSVGNPGDYGYTF
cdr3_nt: TGTGCCAGCAGCGTAGGAAACCCCGGGGACTATGGCTACACCTTC

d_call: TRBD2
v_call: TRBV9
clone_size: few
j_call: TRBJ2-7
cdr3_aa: CASSPTPPTSGIPSEQYF
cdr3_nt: TGTGCCAGCAGCCCTACACCCCCTACTAGCGGGATTCCCTCCGAGCAGTACTTC

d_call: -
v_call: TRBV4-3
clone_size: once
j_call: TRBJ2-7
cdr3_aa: CASSQDQGPYEQYF
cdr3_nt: TGCGCCAGCAGCCAAGACCAGGGCCCCTACGAGCAGTACTTC

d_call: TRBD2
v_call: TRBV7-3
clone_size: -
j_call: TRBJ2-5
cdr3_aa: CASSSGGKTQYF
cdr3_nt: TGTGCCAGCAGCTCGGGAGGAAAGACCCAGTACTTC

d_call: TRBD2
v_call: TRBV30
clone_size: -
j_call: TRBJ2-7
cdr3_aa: CAWSAGLASEQYF
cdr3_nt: TGTGCCTGGAGTGCGGGACTAGCTTCCGAGCAGTACTTC

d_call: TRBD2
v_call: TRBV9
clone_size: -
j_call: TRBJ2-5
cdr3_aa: CASSVGAGGAMETQYF
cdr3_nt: TGTGCCAGCAGCGTAGGAGCGGGAGGGGCAATGGAGACCCAGTACTTC

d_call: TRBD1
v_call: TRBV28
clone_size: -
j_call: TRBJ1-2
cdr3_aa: CASSLTGGVGYGYTF
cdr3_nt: TGTGCCAGCAGTTTAACAGGGGGAGTCGGCTATGGCTACACCTTC

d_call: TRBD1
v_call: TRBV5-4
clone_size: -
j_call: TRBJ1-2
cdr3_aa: CASSLPGTGIYGYTF
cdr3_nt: TGTGCCAGCAGCTTGCCCGGGACAGGGATCTATGGCTACACCTTC

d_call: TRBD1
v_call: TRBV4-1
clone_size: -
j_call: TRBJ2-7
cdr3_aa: CASSRDREYEQYF
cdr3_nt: TGCGCCAGCAGCCGGGACAGGGAATACGAGCAGTACTTC

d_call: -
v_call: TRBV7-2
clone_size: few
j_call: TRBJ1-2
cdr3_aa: CASSRAGADYGYTF
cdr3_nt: TGTGCCAGCAGCAGAGCGGGGGCTGACTATGGCTACACCTTC

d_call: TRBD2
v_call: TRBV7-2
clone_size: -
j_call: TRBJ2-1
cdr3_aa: CASYYSGSGDEQFF
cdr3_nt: TGTGCCAGCTACTATAGCGGGAGCGGAGATGAGCAGTTCTTC

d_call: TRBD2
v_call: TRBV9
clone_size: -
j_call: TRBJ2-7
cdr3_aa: CASGRAPDYEQYF
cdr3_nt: TGTGCCAGCGGGAGGGCCCCCGACTACGAGCAGTACTTC

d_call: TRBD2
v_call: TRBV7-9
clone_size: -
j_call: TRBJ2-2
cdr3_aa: CASSKKPSSGANTGELFF
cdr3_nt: TGTGCCAGCAGCAAAAAACCATCTAGCGGGGCGAACACCGGGGAGCTGTTTTTT

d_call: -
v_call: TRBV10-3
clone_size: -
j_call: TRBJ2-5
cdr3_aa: CAISESVSGGRGETQYF
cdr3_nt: TGTGCCATCAGTGAGTCTGTCTCCGGGGGGCGAGGAGAGACCCAGTACTTC

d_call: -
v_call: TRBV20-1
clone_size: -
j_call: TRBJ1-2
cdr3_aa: CSAGVSYGYTF
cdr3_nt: TGCAGTGCTGGAGTATCCTATGGCTACACCTTC

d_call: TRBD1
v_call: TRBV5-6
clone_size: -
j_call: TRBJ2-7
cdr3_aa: CASSPGQGFLAYEQYF
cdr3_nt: TGTGCCAGCAGCCCGGGACAGGGGTTCCTGGCCTACGAGCAGTACTTC

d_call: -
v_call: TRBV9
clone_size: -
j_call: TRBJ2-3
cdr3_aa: CASSVEASSTDTQYF
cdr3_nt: TGTGCCAGCAGCGTAGAAGCCTCTAGCACAGATACGCAGTATTTT

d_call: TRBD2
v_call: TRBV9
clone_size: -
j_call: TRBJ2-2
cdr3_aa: CASSSSGGNTGELFF
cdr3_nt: TGTGCCAGCAGTAGTAGCGGGGGGAACACCGGGGAGCTGTTTTTT

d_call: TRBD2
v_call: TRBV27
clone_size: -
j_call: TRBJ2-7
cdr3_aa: CASSGRAGGQDEQYF
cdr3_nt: TGTGCCAGCAGTGGTAGAGCGGGAGGGCAAGACGAGCAGTACTTC

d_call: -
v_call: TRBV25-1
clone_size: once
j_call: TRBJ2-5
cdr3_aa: CASSTGQTQYF
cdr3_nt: TGTGCCAGCAGCACGGGTCAAACCCAGTACTTC

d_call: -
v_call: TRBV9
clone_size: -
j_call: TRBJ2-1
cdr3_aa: CASSVVAGGYNEQFF
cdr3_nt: TGTGCCAGCAGCGTAGTGGCAGGGGGGTACAATGAGCAGTTCTTC

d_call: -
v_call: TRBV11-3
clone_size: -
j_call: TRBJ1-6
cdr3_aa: CASSYSGGPLHF
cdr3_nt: TGTGCCAGCAGCTACTCCGGAGGACCCCTCCACTTT

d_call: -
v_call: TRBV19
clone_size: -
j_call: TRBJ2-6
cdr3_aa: CASSIKGISGANVLTF
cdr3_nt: TGTGCCAGTAGTATAAAGGGGATCTCTGGGGCCAACGTCCTGACTTTC

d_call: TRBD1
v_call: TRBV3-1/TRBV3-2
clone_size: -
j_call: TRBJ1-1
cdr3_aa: CASSQGTGENTEAFF
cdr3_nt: TGTGCCAGCAGCCAAGGTACAGGGGAAAACACTGAAGCTTTCTTT

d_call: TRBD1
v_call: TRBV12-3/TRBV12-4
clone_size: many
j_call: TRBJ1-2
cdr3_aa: CASGQQGLYGYTF
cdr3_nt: TGTGCCAGCGGCCAACAGGGGCTCTATGGCTACACCTTC

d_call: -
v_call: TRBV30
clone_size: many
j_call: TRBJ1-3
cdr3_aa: CAWGRDSGNTIYF
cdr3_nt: TGTGCCTGGGGCCGGGACTCAGGAAACACCATATATTTT

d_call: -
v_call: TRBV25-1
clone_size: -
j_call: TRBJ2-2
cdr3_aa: CASGVMGQGYTGELFF
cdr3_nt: TGTGCCAGCGGAGTCATGGGTCAGGGGTACACCGGGGAGCTGTTTTTT

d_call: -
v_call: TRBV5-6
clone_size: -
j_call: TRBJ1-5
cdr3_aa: CASSLSGGNQPQHF
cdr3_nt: TGTGCCAGCAGCTTATCAGGGGGCAATCAGCCCCAGCATTTT

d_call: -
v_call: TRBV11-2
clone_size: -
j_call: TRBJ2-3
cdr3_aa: CASSNEIRDTQYF
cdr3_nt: TGTGCCAGCAGCAATGAGATACGCGATACGCAGTATTTT

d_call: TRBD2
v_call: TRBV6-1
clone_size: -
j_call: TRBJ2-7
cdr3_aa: CASSEVGTSSVYEQYF
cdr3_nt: TGTGCCAGCAGTGAGGTAGGGACTAGCTCAGTCTACGAGCAGTACTTC

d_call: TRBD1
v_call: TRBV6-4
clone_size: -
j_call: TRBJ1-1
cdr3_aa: CASSPDRLNTEAFF
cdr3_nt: TGTGCCAGCAGTCCGGACAGGCTGAACACTGAAGCTTTCTTT

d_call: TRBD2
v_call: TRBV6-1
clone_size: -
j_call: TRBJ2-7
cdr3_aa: CASSEYPAGAYEQYF
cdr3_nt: TGTGCCAGCAGTGAATACCCAGCGGGGGCCTACGAGCAGTACTTC

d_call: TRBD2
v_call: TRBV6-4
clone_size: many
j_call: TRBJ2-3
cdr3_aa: CASSDEAGGPDTQYF
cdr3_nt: TGTGCCAGCAGTGACGAAGCGGGAGGGCCAGATACGCAGTATTTT

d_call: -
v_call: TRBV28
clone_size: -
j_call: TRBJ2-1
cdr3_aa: CASSLSDPTRDEQFF
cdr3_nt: TGTGCCAGCAGTCTCTCGGACCCCACGAGGGATGAGCAGTTCTTC

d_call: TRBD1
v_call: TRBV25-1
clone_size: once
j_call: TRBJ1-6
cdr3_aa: CASSVDRTKSPLHF
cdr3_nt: TGTGCCAGCAGTGTGGACAGGACCAAATCACCCCTCCACTTT

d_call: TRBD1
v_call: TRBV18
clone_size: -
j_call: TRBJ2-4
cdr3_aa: CASSRSDRARIQYF
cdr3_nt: TGTGCCAGCTCAAGAAGTGACAGGGCAAGGATTCAGTACTTC

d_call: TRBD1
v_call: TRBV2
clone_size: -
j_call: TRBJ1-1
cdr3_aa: CASSEQTGGSAFF
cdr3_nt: TGTGCCAGCAGTGAGCAGACAGGGGGCTCGGCTTTCTTT

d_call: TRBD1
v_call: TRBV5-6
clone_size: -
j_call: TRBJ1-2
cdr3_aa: CASSLRPGQGGYTF
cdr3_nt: TGTGCCAGCAGCTTAAGACCGGGACAGGGTGGCTACACCTTC

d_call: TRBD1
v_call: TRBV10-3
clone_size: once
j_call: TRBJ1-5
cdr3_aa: CAISGTGPNQPQHF
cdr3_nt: TGTGCCATCAGTGGGACAGGGCCCAATCAGCCCCAGCATTTT

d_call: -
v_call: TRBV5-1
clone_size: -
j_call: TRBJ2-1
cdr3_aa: CASSLAAGSGIYEQFF
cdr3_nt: TGCGCCAGCAGCTTGGCCGCGGGCTCCGGGATCTATGAGCAGTTCTTC